These 32 T cell receptor beta chains came from one sample sequenced in a study of T cell responses to AZD1222 COVID-19 vaccine. Clones were read by immunoSEQ multiplex PCR, and TCRdb kept only the in-frame ones, dropping some. The table has 55,000 to 90,000 clones, roughly four fifths seen once; the top ten hold 5% to 6%. The sample consisted of peripheral blood, taken on day 0 of AZD1222 vaccination. Receptors originate from an adult in good health.

This clone was seen a single time. The chain links TRBV6-2 or TRBV6-3 to TRBJ2-2; 10 bases line up with TRBD1. The J segment lost 2 bases and the V segment lost 6 bases, leaving 9 bases of the junction unmatched. The CDR3 has 17 residues. Germline V gene lookup returns CDR1 MNHEY and CDR2 SVGEGT. Here the CDR3 reads CASSRQGATLNTGELFF. In DNA, the CDR3 is TGTGCCAGCAGCCGACAGGGGGCGACCCTTAACACCGGGGAGCTGTTTTTT.

This chain uses TRBV4-2 with TRBJ1-5; D is unresolved. The CDR3 contains 14 residues. Germline CDR1 and CDR2: LGHNA and YNFKEQ. Trimming shortened V by 2 bases and J by 6 bases, and 11 bases separated the two germline ends. CDR3 coding DNA: TGTGCCAGCAGCCAACTCGAACGGGGTCAGCCCCAGCATTTT. Its protein product is CASSQLERGQPQHF.

The chain has TRBV9 and TRBJ2-1; TRBD2 matches 7 bases. Looked up from germline, CDR1 is SGDLS and CDR2 is YYNGEE. The CDR3 consists of 14 residues. The ends lost 6 bases at V and 5 bases at J; junction bases unmatched: 8. The CDR3 region has the DNA TGTGCCAGCACCCGGACTAGTTACGACAATGAGCAGTTCTTC. Translating it yields CASTRTSYDNEQFF.

The rearrangement links TRBV18 to TRBJ2-7, with D uncertain. The CDR3 sequence is 14 residues long. Germline V CDR1 and CDR2: KGHSH, LQKENI. V lost 0 bases to trimming and J lost 0 bases, with 6 bases between them. CDR3 bases: TGTGCCAGCTCACCACCGATAGCCTCCTACGAGCAGTACTTC. Protein sequence: CASSPPIASYEQYF.

The chain links TRBV11-2 to TRBJ1-6; 9 bases match TRBD1. The CDR3 extends over 15 amino acids. With 5 bases clipped from V and 10 bases from J, the junction kept 9 bases outside the gene matches. From germline, CDR1 is SGHAT and CDR2 FQNNGV. CDR3 region: CASSHGDREWSPLHF. As DNA, the CDR3 is TGTGCCAGCAGCCACGGGGACAGGGAGTGGTCACCCCTCCACTTT.

The chain employs TRBV20-1 and TRBJ2-1; no firm D call. The CDR3 is 11 residues long. CDR1 and CDR2 (germline): DFQATT, SNEGSKA (reference sequence). Trimming left V 6 bases short and J 5 bases short, with 8 bases between. The CDR3 DNA sequence: TGCAGTGCCGTAAAGGACAATGAGCAGTTCTTC. Protein product: CSAVKDNEQFF.

The chain employs TRBV9 and TRBJ2-3; 10 bases fit TRBD2. Germline V gene data show CDR1 as SGDLS and CDR2 as YYNGEE. Germline trimming cut 0 bases from V and 8 bases from J; bases unmatched to any gene: 9. CDR3 length equals 16 residues. CDR3 bases: TGTGCCAGCAGCGTAGGGCTAGCGGGGGACCCCGGTACGCAGTATTTT. Translation gives CASSVGLAGDPGTQYF.

The chain joins TRBV14 to TRBJ1-2, with D unclear. This CDR3 spans 14 amino acids. With 3 bases removed from V and 12 bases from J, the gap between germline ends came to 20 bases. Germline V gene data show CDR1 as SGHDN and CDR2 as FVKESK. For the CDR3, the DNA is TGTGCCAGCAGCCATTATAAAGAAGGGAGCCGGGACACCTTC. This gives the protein CASSHYKEGSRDTF.

The V and J genes are TRBV7-9 and TRBJ2-7, with a possible D match to TRBD2 (7 bases). The CDR3 spans 15 residues. In germline, CDR1 is SEHNR, CDR2 FQNEAQ (reference sequence). V gave up 3 bases and J gave up 0 bases, with 12 bases separating them. The CDR3 region has the DNA TGTGCCAGCAGCTTCTCGGGGGGCCCCTCCTACGAGCAGTACTTC. Protein: CASSFSGGPSYEQYF.

This rearrangement joins TRBV4-3 to TRBJ1-5; 9 bases align to TRBD1. The length of the CDR3 is 16 residues. The J segment lost 4 bases and the V segment lost 1 base, leaving 5 bases of the junction unmatched. The germline V gene encodes CDR1 LGHNA and CDR2 YSLEER. CDR3 sequence reads: CASSQGTGTGNQPQHF. In nucleotides, the CDR3 is TGCGCCAGCAGCCAAGGGACCGGGACAGGGAATCAGCCCCAGCATTTT.

The CDR3 spells CASSQDISSGNTIYF. As DNA, the CDR3 is TGCGCCAGCAGCCAAGATATCAGCTCTGGAAACACCATATATTTT. V is TRBV4-3 and J is TRBJ1-3; D not resolved. V lost 0 bases and J 0 bases, leaving 6 bases between the germline ends. CDR1 is LGHNA and CDR2 is YSLEER in the germline V gene. The CDR3 covers 15 residues.

The chain couples TRBV30 to TRBJ2-7; D is unresolved. The CDR3 has 13 residues. Trimming pared 0 bases from V and 3 bases from J, leaving 9 bases between. Germline values: CDR1 GTSNPN, CDR2 SVGIG (reference sequence). Here the CDR3 DNA reads TGTGCCTGGAGTGTAGGCCTTTACTACGAGCAGTACTTC. It is translated as CAWSVGLYYEQYF.

The chain couples TRBV3-1 (or the pseudogene TRBV3-2) to TRBJ1-6, with D unclear. The CDR3 length is 12 residues. CDR1 is LGHDT and CDR2 is YNNKEL in the germline V gene (reference sequence). Trimming cost V 1 base and J 18 bases, with 13 bases left between them. The CDR3 sequence: CASSQGELIAHF. DNA of the CDR3: TGTGCCAGCAGCCAAGGGGAGTTAATAGCCCACTTT.

J is TRBJ2-7 and V is TRBV7-2; 8 nucleotides line up with TRBD2. Germline loops: CDR1 SGHTA, CDR2 FQGNSA. The CDR3 loop spans 16 amino acids. The V and J ends lost 1 base and 2 bases, in that order; junction bases with no gene match: 7. For the CDR3, the DNA is TGTGCCAGCAGCTTAGATCGGCGGGGGGCGACCTACGAGCAGTACTTC. Translating gives CASSLDRRGATYEQYF.

V and J are TRBV12-3 or TRBV12-4 and TRBJ2-5; no clear D gene. The V and J ends lost 2 bases and 5 bases respectively, with 9 bases between them. The CDR3 is 13 residues long. The CDR3 DNA sequence: TGTGCCAGCAGTTTAAACAGAAGGGAGACCCAGTACTTC. It translates to CASSLNRRETQYF.

The chain has TRBV2 and TRBJ1-5, with D possibly being TRBD1 (5 bases). V lost 4 bases and J lost 2, with 9 bases in between. The germline V gene encodes CDR1 SNHLY and CDR2 FYNNEI. The CDR3 has 14 amino acids. The CDR3 protein is CASSVGGGNQPQHF. The DNA of the CDR3 is TGTGCCAGCAGTGTGGGGGGTGGCAATCAGCCCCAGCATTTT.

The CDR3: CASSAGVSYNSPLHF. The CDR3 DNA follows: TGTGCCAGCAGCGCCGGGGTCTCCTATAATTCACCCCTCCACTTT. The rearrangement links TRBV9 to TRBJ1-6; D not resolved. CDR3 size: 15 residues. Trimming cost V 3 bases and J 0 bases, with 7 bases left between them. Germline CDR1 is SGDLS and CDR2 is YYNGEE.

The V call is TRBV5-5, the J call TRBJ1-3, with D uncertain. Germline V CDR1 and CDR2: SGHKS, YYEKEE (reference sequence). This CDR3 comprises 16 residues. Trimming left V 4 bases short and J 1 base short, with 15 bases between. CDR3 bases: TGTGCCAGCAGCAGCCGTGTGGTAGATTCTGGAAACACCATATATTTT. Its protein product is CASSSRVVDSGNTIYF.

The rearrangement uses TRBV5-1 and TRBJ2-7; tentatively, D is TRBD1 (6 bases). CDR1 and CDR2 (germline): SGHRS, YFSETQ. Trimming cost V 4 bases and J 0 bases, with 8 bases left between them. This CDR3 has 13 residues. The CDR3: CASSRDNSYEQYF. DNA for the CDR3: TGCGCCAGCAGCCGGGACAACTCCTACGAGCAGTACTTC.

This clone was picked up a small number of times. This chain joins TRBV7-2 and TRBJ2-2, with TRBD1 matching 8 bases. The ends lost 6 bases at V and 5 bases at J; junction bases unmatched: 5. Germline CDR1 reads SGHTA; CDR2 reads FQGNSA. CDR3 size: 14 residues. The CDR3 loop reads CASSRQGLTGELFF. The DNA of the CDR3 is TGTGCCAGCAGTCGACAGGGGCTAACCGGGGAGCTGTTTTTT.

Regarding this clone: One junction end disagrees with the germline gene, perhaps due to a read error. The CDR3 coding sequence is TGTGCTAGCAGCTTAGGGTATGGATACGAGCAGTACTTC. Translating gives CASSLGYGYEQYF. The chain carries TRBV7-7 and TRBJ2-7; D unresolved. Germline V gives CDR1 SSHAT, CDR2 FNYEAQ (reference sequence). This CDR3 is built from 13 residues.

V is TRBV19 and J is TRBJ2-7, with 7 nucleotides matching TRBD1. V shed 6 bases and J 6 bases; nucleotides not matched to a gene: 14. The germline gives CDR1 LNHDA, CDR2 SQIVND (reference sequence). CDR3 size: 15 residues. CDR3 residues: CASSLLGTAGSEQYF. Written as DNA, the CDR3 is TGTGCCAGTAGCCTACTTGGGACAGCTGGGAGCGAGCAGTACTTC.

The rearrangement links TRBV11-1 to TRBJ2-7; possible D gene TRBD1, 6 bases. The CDR3 spans 14 residues. Germline V gene data show CDR1 as SGHAT and CDR2 as FQDESV (reference sequence). The V end was cut by 4 bases, the J end by 0 bases, with 10 bases between. CDR3 coding DNA: TGTGCCAGCAGCTACCGGGACAACTCCTACGAGCAGTACTTC. This translates into CASSYRDNSYEQYF.

In DNA, the CDR3 is TGTGCCAGTAGTCGGACCCCTACGGCGACGGCTTTTATGAACACCGGGGAGCTGTTTTTT. It encodes CASSRTPTATAFMNTGELFF. This chain connects TRBV19 to TRBJ2-2; D uncertain. The ends were cut back, 5 bases at V and 1 base at J, with 26 bases in the middle. The CDR3 is made up of 20 amino acids. CDR1 and CDR2 (germline): LNHDA, SQIVND (reference sequence).

V usage is TRBV2 and J usage is TRBJ2-3; TRBD2 aligns across 7 bases. The CDR3 is 11 residues long. CDR1 and CDR2 from the germline V gene are SNHLY and FYNNEI. V shed 9 bases, J shed 4 bases, and the junction held 1 base outside the gene matches. The CDR3 protein is CASGGADTQYF. CDR3 coding DNA: TGTGCCAGTGGGGGGGCAGATACGCAGTATTTT.

This clone has just one count. The CDR3 is CSVEKRGRTGELFF. The CDR3 DNA reads as TGCAGCGTTGAAAAGAGGGGCCGAACCGGGGAGCTGTTTTTT. The chain has TRBV29-1 and TRBJ2-2; D is perhaps TRBD1 or TRBD2 (5 bases each). The germline CDR1 and CDR2 sequences are SQVTM and ANQGSEA. Trimming cost V 2 bases and J 5 bases, with 12 bases left between them. CDR3 length: 14 residues.

The chain has TRBV11-1 and TRBJ1-6; a weak D match, TRBD1 (5 bases). The germline V gene has CDR1 SGHAT and CDR2 FQDESV (reference sequence). V lost 2 bases and J 10 bases, leaving 15 bases between the germline ends. CDR3 length: 15 amino acids. CDR3 DNA sequence: TGTGCCAGCAGCTTAACGCTCGGGGGGAGATCACCCCTCCACTTT. Protein sequence: CASSLTLGGRSPLHF.

The chain carries TRBV2 and TRBJ1-1; D is possibly TRBD1 (6 bases). The CDR3 length is 16 residues. V gave up 7 bases and J gave up 1 base, with 19 bases separating them. The germline gives CDR1 SNHLY, CDR2 FYNNEI. CDR3 amino acids: CASKRDPGTTNTEAFF. The CDR3 region has the DNA TGTGCCAGCAAAAGGGACCCCGGGACAACGAACACTGAAGCTTTCTTT.

J is TRBJ2-2 and V is TRBV9, with 9 bases that match TRBD1. The CDR3 contains 15 residues. Germline V gene sequence: CDR1 SGDLS, CDR2 YYNGEE. J gave up 6 bases and V 4 bases, and 7 bases lay outside the gene matches. CDR3: CASSPRTGEAGELFF. CDR3 DNA: TGTGCCAGCAGCCCGAGGACAGGGGAAGCCGGGGAGCTGTTTTTT.

The rearrangement links TRBV10-2 to TRBJ2-1; D gene unclear. This CDR3 is 12 amino acids long. The V end was cut by 3 bases, the J end by 4 bases, with 4 bases between. The germline V gene encodes CDR1 WSHSY and CDR2 SAAADI. CDR3 residues: CASSEQYNEQFF. CDR3 nucleotides: TGCGCCAGCAGTGAACAATACAATGAGCAGTTCTTC.

This clone appeared a few times. This chain joins TRBV18 and TRBJ2-7; D is perhaps TRBD1 or TRBD2 (5 bases each). V was clipped by 2 bases and J by 0 bases, with 20 bases between them. CDR3 length equals 18 residues. Germline CDR1 and CDR2: KGHSH and LQKENI. CDR3 residues: CASSPRSRGAESSYEQYF. The CDR3, as DNA: TGTGCCAGCTCACCAAGGTCTCGAGGGGCAGAGAGCTCCTACGAGCAGTACTTC.

This clone was observed once. The rearrangement uses TRBV18 and TRBJ2-7, with D possibly being TRBD2 (6 bases). The V end lost 3 bases, the J end lost 6 bases, and 18 bases lay between the germline ends. The CDR3 length is 15 residues. Looked up from germline, CDR1 is KGHSH and CDR2 is LQKENI. CDR3 residues: CASSPEDYRGFEQYF. The CDR3 nucleotides read TGTGCCAGCTCACCGGAGGACTATCGAGGATTCGAGCAGTACTTC.